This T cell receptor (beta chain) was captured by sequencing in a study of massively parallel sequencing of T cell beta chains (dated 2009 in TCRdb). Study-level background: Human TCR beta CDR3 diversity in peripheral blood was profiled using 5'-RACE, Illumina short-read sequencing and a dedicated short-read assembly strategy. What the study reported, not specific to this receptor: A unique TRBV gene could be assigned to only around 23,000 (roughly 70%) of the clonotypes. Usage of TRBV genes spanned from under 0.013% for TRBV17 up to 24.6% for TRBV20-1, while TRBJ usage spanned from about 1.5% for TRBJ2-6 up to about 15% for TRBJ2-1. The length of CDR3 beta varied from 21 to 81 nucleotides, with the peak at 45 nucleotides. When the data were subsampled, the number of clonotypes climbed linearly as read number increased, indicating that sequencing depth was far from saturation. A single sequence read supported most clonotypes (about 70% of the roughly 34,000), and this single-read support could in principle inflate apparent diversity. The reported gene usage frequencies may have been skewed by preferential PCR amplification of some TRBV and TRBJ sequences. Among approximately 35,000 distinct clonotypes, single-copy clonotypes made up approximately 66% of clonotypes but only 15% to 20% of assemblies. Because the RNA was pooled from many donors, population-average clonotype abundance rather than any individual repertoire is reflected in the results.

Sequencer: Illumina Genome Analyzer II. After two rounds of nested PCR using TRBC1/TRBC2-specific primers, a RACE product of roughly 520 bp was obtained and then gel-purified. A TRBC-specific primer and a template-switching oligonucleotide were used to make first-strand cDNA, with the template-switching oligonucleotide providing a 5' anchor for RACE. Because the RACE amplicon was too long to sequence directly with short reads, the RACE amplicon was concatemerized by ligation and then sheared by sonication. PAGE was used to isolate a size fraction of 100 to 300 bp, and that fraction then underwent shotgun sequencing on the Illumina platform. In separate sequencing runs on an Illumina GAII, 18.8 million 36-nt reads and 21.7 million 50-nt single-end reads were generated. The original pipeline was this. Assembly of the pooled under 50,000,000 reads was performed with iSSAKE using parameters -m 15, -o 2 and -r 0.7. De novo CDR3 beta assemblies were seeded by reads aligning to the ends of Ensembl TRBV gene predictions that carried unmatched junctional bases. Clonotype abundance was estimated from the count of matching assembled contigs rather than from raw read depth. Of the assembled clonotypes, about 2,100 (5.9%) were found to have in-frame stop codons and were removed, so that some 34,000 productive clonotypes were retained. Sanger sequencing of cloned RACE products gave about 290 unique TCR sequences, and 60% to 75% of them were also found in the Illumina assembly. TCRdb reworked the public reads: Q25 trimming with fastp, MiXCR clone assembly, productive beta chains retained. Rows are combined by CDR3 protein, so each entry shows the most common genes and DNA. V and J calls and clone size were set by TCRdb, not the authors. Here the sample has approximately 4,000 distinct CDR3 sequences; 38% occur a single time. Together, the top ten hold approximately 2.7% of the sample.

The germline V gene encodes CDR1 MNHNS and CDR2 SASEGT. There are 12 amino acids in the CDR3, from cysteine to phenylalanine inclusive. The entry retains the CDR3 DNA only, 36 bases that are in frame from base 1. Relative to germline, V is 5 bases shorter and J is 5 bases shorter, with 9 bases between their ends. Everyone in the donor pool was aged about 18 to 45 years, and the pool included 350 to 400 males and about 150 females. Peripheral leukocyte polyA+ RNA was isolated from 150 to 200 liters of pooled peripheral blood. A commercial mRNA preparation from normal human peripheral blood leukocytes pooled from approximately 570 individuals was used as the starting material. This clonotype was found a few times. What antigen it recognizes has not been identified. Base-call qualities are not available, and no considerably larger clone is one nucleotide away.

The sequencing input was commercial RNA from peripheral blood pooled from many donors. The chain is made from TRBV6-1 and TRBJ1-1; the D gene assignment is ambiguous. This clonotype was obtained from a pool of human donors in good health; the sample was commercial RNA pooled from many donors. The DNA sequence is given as TGTGCCAGCAGTAGAGGAGGAACTGAAGCTTTCTTT. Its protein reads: CASSRGGTEAFF.